This paragraph covers one T cell receptor (beta chain) sequence. Its antigen is still unknown. The data derive from a study of PD-1 blockade in classical Hodgkin lymphoma. Study observations and caveats: The diversity seen at baseline in complete responders resembled that of newly diagnosed patients. It was CD4+ TCR diversity, not CD8+, that rose significantly by C4D1.

This CDR3 comprises 14 residues. Germline V gene lookup returns CDR1 LNHDA and CDR2 SQIVND (reference sequence). V lost 1 base and J 3 bases, leaving 9 bases between the germline ends. The patients all showed relapse after autologous stem cell transplantation, while their brentuximab vedotin exposure varied. Some clones are missing from TCRdb's copy, which holds only in-frame ones; the method was immunoSEQ multiplex PCR. The profile shows about 40,000 clones, around 87% of them singletons. This clonotype originated in a human donor with classical Hodgkin lymphoma. This specimen was peripheral blood mononuclear cells (PBMCs), taken at baseline. J is TRBJ1-1 and V is TRBV19; D is unresolved. The CDR3 loop reads CASSIVGVHTEAFF. The CDR3 DNA is TGTGCCAGTAGTATAGTTGGGGTTCACACTGAAGCTTTCTTT.